This T cell receptor beta chain was obtained from a study of OX40 agonist ivuxolimab in advanced cancers. Study-wide context: With a range of roughly 20 to 85, age averaged approximately 64 years, and about 82% were male.

The method was immunoSEQ multiplex PCR; TCRdb's version includes in-frame clones alone and lacks a portion of them. The sample has roughly 43,000 clones, roughly 90% seen once; the top ten hold 4.9%. Samples were taken at baseline and on day 1 of cycles 4 and 7. Germline V gives CDR1 MGHRA, CDR2 YSYEKL. Trimming shortened V by 3 bases and J by 0 bases, and 5 bases separated the two germline ends. The CDR3 spans 13 residues. In this sample, this clone turned up a few times. This sample comprised CD4+ or CD8+ T cells sorted from blood, obtained in a trial of the OX40 agonist ivuxolimab. This receptor was identified in an adult with an advanced solid tumor such as melanoma, head and neck, liver or kidney cancer. This rearrangement joins TRBV4-1 to TRBJ1-1; D is uncertain. The CDR3: CASSHVMNTEAFF. In nucleotides, the CDR3 is TGCGCCAGCAGCCACGTGATGAACACTGAAGCTTTCTTT.